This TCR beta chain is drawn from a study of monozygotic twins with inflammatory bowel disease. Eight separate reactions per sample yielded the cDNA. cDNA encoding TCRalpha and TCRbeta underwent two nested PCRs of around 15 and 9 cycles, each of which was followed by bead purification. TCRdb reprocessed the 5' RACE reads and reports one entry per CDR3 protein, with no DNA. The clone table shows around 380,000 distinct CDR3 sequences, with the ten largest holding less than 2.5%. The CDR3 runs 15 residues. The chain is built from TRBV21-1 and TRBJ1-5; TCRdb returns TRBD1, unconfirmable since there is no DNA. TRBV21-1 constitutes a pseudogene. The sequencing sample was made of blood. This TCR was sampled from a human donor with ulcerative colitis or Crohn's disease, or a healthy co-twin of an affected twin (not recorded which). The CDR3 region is CASSPITGSWEPQHF.